These 14 T cell receptor beta chains came from one sample sequenced in a study of CD8 T cells in ankylosing spondylitis. Study results and limitations: Apparently characteristic of ankylosing spondylitis blood was a TCR beta motif (roughly 8 highly homologous variants).

TCRdb fed the 5' RACE reads into MiXCR, producing one record per CDR3 protein. The data hold some 85,000 distinct CDR3 sequences, with more than 8.5% observed a single time. These TCRs' antigens remain unknown. Sequencing was done on a sample of blood, either unsorted or a sorted T cell fraction (not recorded which). These receptors were collected from a male donor with ankylosing spondylitis.

The DNA for the CDR3 is TGTGCCATCAGTGAGTCTGAGCCTAGCTCCTACAATGAGCAGTTCTTC. The encoded protein is CAISESEPSSYNEQFF. The chain carries TRBV10-3 and TRBJ2-1; D unresolved. In germline, CDR1 is ENHRY, CDR2 SYGVKD. Deletions cut 0 bases from V and 0 bases from J, with 9 bases between. CDR3 length: 16 amino acids.

This clonotype was picked up many times. The rearrangement joins TRBV29-1 to TRBJ2-7; D not certain. Between the trimmed V and J ends, which lost 4 bases and 2 bases, there was a span of 18 bases. Germline lookup yields CDR1 SQVTM and CDR2 ANQGSEA. The CDR3 loop spans 15 amino acids. The CDR3 sequence is CSVVGQENPTYEQYF. The CDR3 nucleotides read TGCAGCGTTGTTGGGCAGGAGAACCCGACCTACGAGCAGTACTTC.

In DNA, the CDR3 is TGTGCCAGCAGCCCCCGGACAGGGGAAGTGCACTATGGCTACACCTTC. Translation: CASSPRTGEVHYGYTF. The genes are TRBV13 and TRBJ1-2; 9 nucleotides agree with TRBD1. The CDR3 contains 16 residues. The germline V gene has CDR1 PRHDT and CDR2 FYEKMQ (reference sequence). J gave up 3 bases and V 5 bases, and 10 bases lay outside the gene matches.

This clonotype occurred a few times. This chain links TRBV12-3 or TRBV12-4 with TRBJ2-3, with D maybe TRBD2 (5 bases). Deletions cut 6 bases from V and 7 bases from J, with 14 bases between. This CDR3 is 13 amino acids long. CDR3 residues: CASSQERENTQYF. The CDR3 nucleotides read TGTGCCAGCAGCCAGGAAAGGGAGAATACGCAGTATTTT.

A few counts support this clonotype. The chain employs TRBV7-8 and TRBJ2-7; the match to TRBD2 covers 14 bases. Germline V gene sequence: CDR1 SGHVS, CDR2 FQNEAQ. The length of the CDR3 is 17 residues. J gave up 5 bases and V 5 bases, and 11 bases lay outside the gene matches. CDR3 nucleotide sequence: TGTGCCAGCAGCCAAAATCCGGGACTAGCGGGGGTCCACGAGCAGTACGTC. Translation: CASSQNPGLAGVHEQYV.

The chain is built from TRBV19 and TRBJ2-7; a possible D gene is TRBD1 (6 bases). Trimming took off 1 base at V and 4 bases at J, with 14 bases between the two ends. The CDR3 spans 15 residues. Germline V gene lookup returns CDR1 LNHDA and CDR2 SQIVND (reference sequence). CDR3 sequence (DNA): TGTGCCAGTAGTATAGCCCCAGCGACAGGTTACGAGCAGTACTTC. Its translation is CASSIAPATGYEQYF.

This clonotype appeared a few times. V gene TRBV14 combines with J gene TRBJ2-7; D is ambiguous. Trimming took 2 bases from V and 5 from J, leaving 4 bases between them. The CDR3 consists of 11 residues. Germline CDR1 is SGHDN and CDR2 is FVKESK. The CDR3 sequence is CASSQLDEQYF. CDR3 DNA sequence: TGTGCCAGCAGCCAACTAGACGAGCAGTACTTC. Full variable domain (missing parts from reference TRBV14 and TRBJ2-7): EAGVTQFPSHSVIEKGQTVTLRCDPISGHDNLYWYRRVMGKEIKFLLHFVKESKQDESGMPNNRFLAERTGGTYSTLKVQPAELEDSGVYFCASSQLDEQYFGPGTRLTVT.

At least ten counts were recorded for this clonotype. The chain combines TRBV29-1 with TRBJ2-3; D might be TRBD1 or TRBD2, each matching 5 bases. The CDR3 has 16 amino acids. Germline V gives CDR1 SQVTM, CDR2 ANQGSEA. V was cut by 6 bases and J by 2 bases, with 21 bases left in between. CDR3 protein: CSVVGVRDHPTDTQYF. CDR3 sequence (DNA): TGCAGCGTCGTGGGGGTAAGGGACCACCCCACAGATACGCAGTATTTT.

This clonotype was observed a few times. This chain links TRBV24-1 with TRBJ2-7, with a weak D call TRBD1 (6 bases). The V and J ends lost 4 bases and 3 bases respectively, with 15 bases between them. Per the germline V gene, CDR1 is KGHDR and CDR2 is SFDVKD. The CDR3 is 15 residues long. CDR3 nucleotides: TGTGCCACCAGTGACCATACCGTGGGACACTACGAGCAGTACTTC. Its translation is CATSDHTVGHYEQYF.

This clonotype was found a few times. This sequence joins TRBV12-3 or TRBV12-4 and TRBJ2-2; 8 bases map to TRBD1. Germline trimming cut 4 bases from V and 1 base from J; bases unmatched to any gene: 2. The CDR3 length is 15 residues. Here the CDR3 DNA reads TGTGCCAGCAGTTCGGGACAGGAGAACACCGGGGAGCTGTTTTTT. Its translation is CASSSGQENTGELFF.

The gene calls are TRBV6-5 and TRBJ2-5; the D gene is possibly TRBD1 (6 bases). V lost 2 bases, J lost 5 bases, and 12 bases lay in between. Germline V lookup: CDR1 MNHEY, CDR2 SVGAGI. CDR3 length: 14 residues. Written as DNA, the CDR3 is TGTGCCAGCAGTTACCTGAGGGGGAAGGAGACCCAGTACTTC. This codes for CASSYLRGKETQYF.

This clonotype was seen repeatedly, ten times or more. The CDR3 here is CAISVGAEQYF. The CDR3 DNA reads TGTGCCATCAGTGTGGGGGCAGAGCAGTACTTC. The chain is built from TRBV10-3 and TRBJ2-7; perhaps TRBD1 as D (6 bases). V was cut by 4 bases and J by 7 bases, with 8 bases left in between. Germline CDR1 reads ENHRY; CDR2 reads SYGVKD. The CDR3 loop spans 11 amino acids.

In its sample, this clonotype was seen a few times. The V call is TRBV27, the J call TRBJ2-3; D is possibly TRBD1 (5 bases). With 5 bases removed from V and 0 bases from J, the gap between germline ends came to 15 bases. This CDR3 spans 16 amino acids. CDR1 is MNHEY and CDR2 is SMNVEV in the germline V gene (reference sequence). The CDR3 protein is CASSAGKYSSTDTQYF. In DNA, the CDR3 is TGTGCCAGCAGTGCAGGGAAGTACTCTAGCACAGATACGCAGTATTTT.

This clonotype was seen repeatedly, ten times or more. The chain recombines TRBV27 with TRBJ2-7, with TRBD1 matching over 7 bases. V dropped 0 bases and J dropped 5; count of bases not matched to a gene: 10. The CDR3 contains 16 residues. CDR1 is MNHEY and CDR2 is SMNVEV in the germline V gene (reference sequence). In DNA form, the CDR3 reads TGTGCCAGCAGTTTATCCCCCGGGACAGCAGAAGACGAGCAGTACTTC. Protein sequence: CASSLSPGTAEDEQYF.